Listed below are T cell receptor beta chains from one sample, sequenced in a study of cytomegalovirus exposure and HLA in healthy donors. Profiled with immunoSEQ multiplex PCR; TCRdb holds only in-frame clones, not every one. The sample lists more than 150,000 clones; 60% to 85% were seen once. The sequenced sample consisted of PBMCs. The receptors were gathered from a girl aged 5-17 years in good health and CMV-seropositive. Each CDR3 is given with its conserved first and last residue. A D gene is named only where the DNA matches it firmly. Some rows have no size entry. The others give once, few or many, or a class for an expanded clone.

v_call	cdr3_length	j_call	d_call	clone_size	cdr3_nt	cdr3_aa
TRBV4-2	14	TRBJ2-1	TRBD1	NA	TGTGCCAGCAGCCAAGGGACAGGGAACAATGAGCAGTTCTTC	CASSQGTGNNEQFF
TRBV11-3	14	TRBJ2-3	NA	NA	TGTGCCAGCAGCTTAAACGGGGTTGCAGATACGCAGTATTTT	CASSLNGVADTQYF
TRBV5-1	15	TRBJ2-2	NA	NA	TGCGCCAGCAGCCCGGAGGGGGCTGGGGCCGGGGAGCTGTTTTTT	CASSPEGAGAGELFF
TRBV9	15	TRBJ2-1	TRBD2	NA	TGTGCCAGCAGCGTAAGTAGCGGGGGCTACAATGAGCAGTTCTTC	CASSVSSGGYNEQFF
TRBV4-3	15	TRBJ2-1	NA	NA	TGCGCCAGCAGCCAACTCCCGGGCTCCTACAATGAGCAGTTCTTC	CASSQLPGSYNEQFF
TRBV9	17	TRBJ2-3	NA	few	TGTGCCAGCAGCGCGAGCGATACCGGGACAATCACAGATACGCAGTATTTT	CASSASDTGTITDTQYF
TRBV5-4	15	TRBJ2-3	NA	NA	TGTGCCAGCAGCTTGAGAGGGCCCGGCACAGATACGCAGTATTTT	CASSLRGPGTDTQYF
TRBV4-3	15	TRBJ2-7	NA	NA	TGCGCCAGCAGCCAAGATCGGACTCTCCATTACGAGCAGTACTTC	CASSQDRTLHYEQYF
TRBV29-1	13	TRBJ2-7	TRBD1	NA	TGCAGCGTCACGGGACAGGCCTCCTACGAGCAGTACTTC	CSVTGQASYEQYF
TRBV29-1	12	TRBJ2-5	NA	NA	TGCAGCGTTGGTCTACCCCAAGAGACCCAGTACTTC	CSVGLPQETQYF